Reported below is one T cell receptor beta chain. This clone was recorded a few times. Its antigen is unknown. No qualities accompany the bases; no much larger clone lies one base away. V is reduced by 4 bases and J by 4 bases, leaving a spacing of 12 bases between them. The CDR3 goes from the cysteine to the phenylalanine over 14 residues. Just CDR3 DNA is preserved here, 42 bases in frame from base 1. CDR1 SGHRS and CDR2 YFSETQ are derived from the germline V gene. The sample originates from a study of blood T cell repertoires in COVID-19 (TCRdb year 2020). At the level of the whole study: Collaborator samples came from the United States, Italy and Spain and covered acute and convalescent phases of COVID-19. The prospective study material was composed of cDNA or gDNA derived from T cells, B-cell-depleted T cells, or PBMCs. Subjects who had been exposed to COVID-19, were actively infected with it, or had recovered from it provided the deeply sampled blood TCRbeta repertoires that made up the dataset. The repertoires were released in a freely available public database intended as a resource for research on the immune response to SARS-CoV-2. Samples came from the ongoing ImmuneRACE study (first 160 participants) plus 1,254 subjects from 6 global collaborators. Nearly every sample came with metadata listing a de-identified subject ID, COVID-19 status, age in years and sex. Where HLA class I and class II types were available, the types were taken from metadata supplied by the sample provider, not from assay-based typing.

Whole blood was collected in K2EDTA tubes by collaborating institutions according to the institutions' own protocols. For TCRbeta analysis, collaborators shipped samples in one of three forms: frozen whole blood, isolated PBMCs, or DNA extracted from either of those sample types. TCRbeta CDR3 regions were amplified from genomic DNA using the immunoSEQ Assay, a bias-controlled multiplex PCR. The published analysis was carried out like this. Nucleated cell counts per sample were estimated from amplification of reference gene primers within the assay. To quantify the absolute abundance of each unique TCRbeta CDR3 rearrangement, sequence reads were collapsed and filtered. For each sample, productive Simpson clonality was calculated by taking the square root of Simpson's diversity index across productive rearrangements. This immuneACCESS table, as held by TCRdb, lists in-frame sequences with V and J called but not all clones. Of the missing ones, under half trace to an unresolved V gene in checked studies; the others have no known cause. That table supplies the V and J calls and clone size; D and trimming were determined from the DNA. The sample contains about 400,000 clones, roughly 88% of them found a single time. Together, the top ten hold over 1.3% of the sample.

Here is what the overall study found, with its caveats: The amount of clinical and demographic metadata varied by source and participant and was provided uncurated.

The sample comprised peripheral blood. The receptor was derived from a woman in her 30s with active or convalescent COVID-19. This chain is built from TRBV5-1 and TRBJ1-5; a tentative D match to TRBD1 spans 6 bases. The encoded CDR3 is CASSTGQRNQPQHF. The nucleotide sequence is given as TGCGCCAGCAGCACCGGACAGAGAAATCAGCCCCAGCATTTT.